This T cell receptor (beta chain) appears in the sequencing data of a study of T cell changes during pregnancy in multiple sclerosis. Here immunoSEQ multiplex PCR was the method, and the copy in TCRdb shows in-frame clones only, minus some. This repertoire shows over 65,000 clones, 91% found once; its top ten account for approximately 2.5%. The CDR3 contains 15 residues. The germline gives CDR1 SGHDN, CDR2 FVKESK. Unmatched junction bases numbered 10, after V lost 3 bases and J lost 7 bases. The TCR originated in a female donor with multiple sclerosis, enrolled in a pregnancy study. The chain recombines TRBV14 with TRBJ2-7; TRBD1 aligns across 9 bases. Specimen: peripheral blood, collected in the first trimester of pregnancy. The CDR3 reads CASSQRYRTGEEQYF. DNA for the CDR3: TGTGCCAGCAGCCAGAGATACAGGACAGGGGAAGAGCAGTACTTC.